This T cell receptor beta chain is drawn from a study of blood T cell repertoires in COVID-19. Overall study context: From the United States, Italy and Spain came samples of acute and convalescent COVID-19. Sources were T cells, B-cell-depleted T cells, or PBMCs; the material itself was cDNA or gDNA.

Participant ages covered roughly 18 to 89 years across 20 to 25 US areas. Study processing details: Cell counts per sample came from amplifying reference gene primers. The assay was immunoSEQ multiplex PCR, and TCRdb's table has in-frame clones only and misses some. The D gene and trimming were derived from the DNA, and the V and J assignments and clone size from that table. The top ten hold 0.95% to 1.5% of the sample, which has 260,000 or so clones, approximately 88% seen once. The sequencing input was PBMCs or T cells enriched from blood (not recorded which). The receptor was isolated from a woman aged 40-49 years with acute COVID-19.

The DNA of the CDR3 is TGTGCCAGCAGCCCCCAGAGACAGGGAGCCCAGCATTTT. This codes for CASSPQRQGAQHF. The chain recombines TRBV7-9 with TRBJ1-5; 7 positions match TRBD1. From germline, CDR1 is SEHNR and CDR2 FQNEAQ (reference sequence). The length of the CDR3 is 13 residues. Trimming at V came to 5 bases and at J to 11 bases, leaving 9 bases not matched to a gene.